Here is one T cell receptor (beta chain) with its context. Anyone with autoimmune disease history or systemic immunosuppression was excluded. Blood was sampled at baseline, cycle 4 day 1, and cycle 7 day 1. These data are taken from a study of OX40 agonist ivuxolimab in advanced cancers. Clones were sequenced by immunoSEQ multiplex PCR, and TCRdb holds only the in-frame ones, with some missing. The table shows about 19,000 clones, with about 80% occurring only once. V shed 1 base and J 7 bases; nucleotides not matched to a gene: 10. Germline CDR1 MGHRA, CDR2 YSYEKL. CDR3 length: 16 amino acids. Sequencing used CD4+ or CD8+ T cells sorted from blood, obtained in a trial of the OX40 agonist ivuxolimab. The rearrangement links TRBV4-1 to TRBJ2-1, with 7 bases identical to TRBD2. The TCR comes from an adult with an advanced solid tumor such as melanoma, head and neck, liver or kidney cancer. CDR3 in amino acids: CASSQGSGIRANEQFF. For the CDR3, the DNA is TGCGCCAGCAGCCAAGGGAGCGGGATTAGGGCGAATGAGCAGTTCTTC.